The sequence of this T cell receptor (beta chain) was determined in a study of CD8 T cells in Susac syndrome. Study-wide background: When blood was drawn, patients with Susac syndrome were on intravenous immunoglobulin alone, on corticosteroids, or therapy-naive.

Germline V lookup: CDR1 DFQATT, CDR2 SNEGSKA (reference sequence). The germline V and J ends were trimmed by 3 bases and 5 bases, with 11 bases remaining between them. The CDR3 is 12 residues long. With respect to this clonotype: Its target is unknown.

With random hexamers, reverse transcription was performed on roughly 0.5 to 1 ug of RNA. Coverage of TCR beta CDR3 amplification by immunoSEQ multiplex PCR extended to 54 Vbeta and 13 Jbeta. TCRdb re-analysed the immunoSEQ multiplex PCR reads in MiXCR, keeping a single row per CDR3 protein. The sample lists under 150,000 distinct CDR3 sequences; more than 90% were seen once. General study findings and limits: CD4+ T cell repertoires in Susac syndrome exhibited no evidence of clonal expansion.

CD8+ and CD4+ blood T cells underwent TCR beta sequencing. The V gene is TRBV20-1, the J gene TRBJ2-7, with TRBD1 as a possible D gene (5 bases). The specimen sequenced was CD4+ T cells from PBMCs. The receptor comes from a human donor with Susac syndrome. The CDR3 loop is CSARVGAHEQYF. The CDR3 DNA is TGCAGTGCTAGGGTTGGGGCCCACGAGCAGTACTTC.